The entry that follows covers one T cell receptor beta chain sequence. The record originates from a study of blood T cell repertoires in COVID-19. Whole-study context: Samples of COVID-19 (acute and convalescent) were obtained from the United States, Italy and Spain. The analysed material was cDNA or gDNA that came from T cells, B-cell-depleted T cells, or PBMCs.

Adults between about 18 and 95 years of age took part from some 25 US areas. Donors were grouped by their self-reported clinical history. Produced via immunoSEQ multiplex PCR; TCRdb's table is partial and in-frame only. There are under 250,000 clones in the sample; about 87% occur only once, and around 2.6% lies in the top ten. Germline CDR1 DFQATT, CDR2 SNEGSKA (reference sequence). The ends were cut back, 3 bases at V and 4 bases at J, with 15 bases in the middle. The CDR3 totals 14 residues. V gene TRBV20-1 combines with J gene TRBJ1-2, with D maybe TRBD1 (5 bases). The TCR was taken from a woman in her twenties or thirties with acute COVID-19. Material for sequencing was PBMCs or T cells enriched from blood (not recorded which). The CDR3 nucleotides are TGCAGTGCTAGTCGGAAGGGGAACATCTATGGCTACACCTTC. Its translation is CSASRKGNIYGYTF.